This T cell receptor (beta chain) was documented in a study of blood T cell repertoires in COVID-19 (dated by TCRdb to 2019 to 2021). Broadly, across the study: Samples from collaborators originated in the United States, Italy and Spain and spanned both the acute and convalescent phases of COVID-19. Nearly every sample came with metadata listing a de-identified subject ID, COVID-19 status, age in years and sex. The material from the prospective study consisted of cDNA or gDNA derived from T cells, B-cell-depleted T cells, or PBMCs. The repertoires were released in a freely available public database meant as a resource for research on the immune response to SARS-CoV-2. Subjects who had been exposed to COVID-19, were actively infected with it, or had recovered from it provided the deeply sampled blood TCRbeta repertoires that made up the dataset. Samples were obtained from the ongoing ImmuneRACE study (first 160 participants) and from roughly 1,300 subjects provided by 6 global collaborators. HLA class I and class II types, where available, came from metadata supplied by the sample provider rather than from assay-based typing. Findings and caveats that apply to the study as a whole: How much clinical and demographic metadata was included differed by source and by participant, and the metadata was provided uncurated.

One collaborating source in Seattle enrolled patients during active infection and followed them longitudinally through the course of disease. Each collaborating institution followed its own protocols to collect whole blood in K2EDTA tubes. Collaborator samples were shipped for TCRbeta analysis as frozen whole blood, isolated PBMCs, or DNA extracted from either sample type. The immunoSEQ Assay, a bias-controlled multiplex PCR, was used to amplify TCRbeta CDR3 regions from genomic DNA. The authors' analysis ran thus. The number of nucleated cells in each sample was estimated by amplification of reference gene primers within the assay. To quantify the absolute abundance of each unique TCRbeta CDR3 rearrangement, sequence reads were collapsed and filtered. Productive Simpson clonality was computed per sample as the square root of Simpson's diversity index over productive rearrangements. The clones in this table, taken by TCRdb from immuneACCESS, are in-frame only. Not every clone is retained; where verified, under half of the shortfall comes from an unresolved V gene, and the cause of the rest is unknown. V, J and clone size are those of that table, while D and trimming were read from the DNA. Present in this sample are roughly 150,000 clones, approximately 93% of which were seen just once. The ten largest account for roughly 2% of the sample.

For this clone: No cognate antigen has been identified for it. Base quality data are lacking; no much larger clone is found one base away.

This sequence originates from a woman aged 55-69 years with COVID-19, enrolled during active disease. The sequenced sample consisted of peripheral blood.

The CDR3 in this case is CAISEGTENTEAFF. The DNA reads as follows: TGTGCCATCAGTGAGGGGACAGAGAACACTGAAGCTTTCTTT. The rearrangement combines TRBV10-3 with TRBJ1-1, with TRBD1 matching 7 junction bases. CDR1 ENHRY and CDR2 SYGVKD are derived from the germline V gene. The CDR3 numbers 14 residues from cysteine through phenylalanine. The sequence is cut down to CDR3 DNA, 42 bases in frame from base 1. The germline V and J ends show losses of 2 bases and 1 base respectively, and no gene match explains 1 base of the junction.